This T cell receptor beta chain stems from a study of blood T cell repertoires in COVID-19. Source study methods: How many nucleated cells were present was estimated from reference gene primer amplification. Repertoires were generated with immunoSEQ multiplex PCR, while TCRdb's copy carries only in-frame clones and drops some. The V and J calls and clone size were taken over from that table, and D and trimming were inferred from the DNA. Counted here are hundreds of thousands of clones, about 90% occurring once; the ten biggest clones make up 0.7% to 0.85%. The CDR3 runs to 14 residues. The germline V gene has CDR1 SGHKS and CDR2 YYEKEE (reference sequence). Unmatched junction bases numbered 7, after V lost 4 bases and J lost 9 bases.

This receptor was obtained from a man aged 18-30 years with COVID-19, enrolled during active disease. Sequenced material: peripheral blood. This rearrangement joins TRBV5-5 to TRBJ1-6, with 7 bases fitting TRBD1. CDR3 DNA sequence: TGTGCCAGCAGCGATGGGACAGCTCCTTCACCCCTCCACTTT. Translation: CASSDGTAPSPLHF.